This is a list of T cell receptor beta chains from one sample in a study of human T cells and chemical hapten exposure. TCRdb re-called the RACE reads with MiXCR, one entry per CDR3 protein. The repertoire holds roughly 200,000 distinct CDR3 sequences, with under 30% as singletons. The sequenced sample was whole blood, obtained in connection with sensitization to the hapten diphenylcyclopropenone (DPC). These receptors all stem from a woman aged 40 to 50 with alopecia areata. Some clones in this sample may be carry-over from other donors' samples. Each CDR3 is given with its conserved first and last residue. D genes are given only for firm matches. Clone size is given for some rows only: seen once, a few or many times, or a class if the clone is expanded.

d_call,clone_size,j_call,v_call,cdr3_length,cdr3_nt,cdr3_aa
.,once,TRBJ2-2,TRBV27,12,TGTGCCAGCAGTTCACGTCTTGGGGAGCTGTTTTTT,CASSSRLGELFF
.,.,TRBJ2-2,TRBV9,15,TGTGCCAGCAGCGTAGGCCAGGGGGGCACCGGGGAGCTGTTTTTT,CASSVGQGGTGELFF
.,few,TRBJ1-1,TRBV5-1,14,TGCGCCAGCAGCCCGACCCGAATGAACACTGAAGCTTTCTTT,CASSPTRMNTEAFF
TRBD1,few,TRBJ1-1,TRBV20-1,15,TGCAGTGCCAGCGGGACAGTACCCATGAACACTGAAGCTTTCTTT,CSASGTVPMNTEAFF
TRBD1,few,TRBJ2-7,TRBV20-1,14,TGCAGTGCTAGAGATAACAGGGGGCGCTACGAGCAGTACTTC,CSARDNRGRYEQYF
.,.,TRBJ2-3,TRBV20-1,12,TGCAGTGCTAGCCCGAGGGCAGATACGCAGTATTTT,CSASPRADTQYF
TRBD2,few,TRBJ2-5,TRBV7-8,16,TGTGCCAGCAGCTTAGTTGTCCGGGAGGGCCTAGAGACCCAGTACTTC,CASSLVVREGLETQYF
TRBD2,.,TRBJ2-2,TRBV27,16,TGTGCCAGCAGTTTACTGAGCGGGAGAGGTATCGGGGAGCTGTTTTTT,CASSLLSGRGIGELFF
TRBD2,.,TRBJ2-3,TRBV28,20,TGTGCCAGCAGTTTCCTTGAGGGACTAGCGGGAGGCGGGAGCACAGATACGCAGTATTTT,CASSFLEGLAGGGSTDTQYF
.,.,TRBJ1-1,TRBV29-1,14,TGCAGCGTTGTGGCGAAGGGAACGAACACTGAAGCTTTCTTT,CSVVAKGTNTEAFF